This T cell receptor (beta chain) is from a study of T cells in Graves' hyperthyroidism and ophthalmopathy. General study results and limits: Stable hyperthyroidism and ophthalmopathy were separated using 13 V-J signatures.

The CDR3 spans 15 residues. J gave up 8 bases and V 4 bases, and 9 bases lay outside the gene matches. Germline CDR1 reads SGHDN; CDR2 reads FVKESK. This clonotype occurred a few times. Antigen: not known. RNA transcripts provided the source from which TCR beta CDR3 regions were amplified. A set of HTBI primers served as the primers for a first-round RT-PCR of the TCR CDR3. TCRdb independently ran MiXCR on the multiplex PCR reads; one entry per CDR3 protein. The data show just over 550,000 distinct CDR3 sequences, with 40% to 55% seen just once and approximately 8.2% held by the top ten. Hyperthyroidism, newly diagnosed and lasting under 2 months, affected patients aged 18 to 65. Clinical symptoms, serum thyroxine, TRAb, thyroid ultrasound and orbital computed tomography established diagnosis.

Sequencing was performed on peripheral blood or thyroid tissue (not recorded which). The clonotype was recovered from a woman aged 18-29 years with Graves' hyperthyroidism. J is TRBJ2-2 and V is TRBV14; 8 bases fit TRBD2. CDR3 nucleotides: TGTGCCAGCAGCCCAAGACTAGCGCTAACGGGGGAGCTGTTTTTT. This codes for CASSPRLALTGELFF.